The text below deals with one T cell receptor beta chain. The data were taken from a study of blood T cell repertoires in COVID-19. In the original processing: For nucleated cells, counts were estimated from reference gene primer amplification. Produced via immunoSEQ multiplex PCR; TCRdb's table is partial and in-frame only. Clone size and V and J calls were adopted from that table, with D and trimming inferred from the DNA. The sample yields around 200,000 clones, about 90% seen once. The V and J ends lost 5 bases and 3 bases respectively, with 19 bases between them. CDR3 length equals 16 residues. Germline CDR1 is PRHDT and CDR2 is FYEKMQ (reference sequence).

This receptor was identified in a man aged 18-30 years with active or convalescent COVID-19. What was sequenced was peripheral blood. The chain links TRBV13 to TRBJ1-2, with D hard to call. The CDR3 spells CASSRLAQEEYYGYTF. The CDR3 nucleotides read TGTGCCAGCAGCCGCTTGGCCCAGGAGGAATACTATGGCTACACCTTC.